This record concerns one TCR beta chain sequence. Its cognate antigen is unknown. In germline, CDR1 is MNHNY, CDR2 SVGAGI (reference sequence). CDR3 size: 12 residues. The trim removed 5 bases at V and 9 bases at J, leaving 2 bases unmatched. At the survey level, the v3.0 immunoSEQ assay was run. Sequencing efforts were directed toward about 40,000-55,000 T-cell genomes per sample. Produced via immunoSEQ multiplex PCR; TCRdb's table is partial and in-frame only. This sample has around 23,000 clones, with roughly 80% found just once. Held in samples before DNA extraction were roughly 0.9-11 million cryopreserved PBMC. The data were taken from a study of long-term antiretroviral therapy in people with HIV. General study findings and limits: Relative to control repertoires, HIV repertoires exhibited narrower CDR3 length ranges. Diversity measured after ART increased yet remained under transplant donor controls.

The sample here was unsorted PBMCs, taken 2.1 years after starting antiretroviral therapy. The sequence was collected from a man aged 25-40 years with HIV. The V call is TRBV6-6, the J call TRBJ2-1; the match to TRBD2 covers 9 bases. This chain's CDR3 is CASSLAGTEQFF. The CDR3 DNA reads TGTGCCAGCAGTCTAGCGGGAACTGAGCAGTTCTTC.